A selection of T cell receptor beta chains follows, all from one sample in a study of blood T cells in healthy people across ages. TCRdb re-derived calls from the 5' RACE reads in MiXCR, one entry per CDR3 protein. The sample consists of some 930,000 distinct CDR3 sequences, almost 30% of them appearing once. These same data were also listed under a study on T cells of mothers and their children.

Sequencing was done on a sample of blood. Every receptor here comes from a woman aged 35 to 49 in good health. The CDR3 runs from the conserved cysteine through the conserved F or W. A D gene is named only where the DNA matches it firmly. Some rows mark clone size as missing; the rest say once, few, many or name a class of expanded clone.

len | j_gene | abundance | v_gene | d_gene | CDR3aa | CDR3nt
17 | TRBJ2-7 | few | TRBV4-1 | TRBD1 | CASSQVVGTGTVYEQYF | TGCGCCAGCAGCCAAGTGGTCGGGACAGGGACAGTTTACGAGCAGTACTTC
16 | TRBJ1-2 | once | TRBV20-1 | TRBD1 | CSARRTGGNFNYGYTF | TGCAGTGCTAGGCGGACAGGTGGGAATTTTAACTATGGCTACACCTTC
14 | TRBJ2-7 | many | TRBV6-6 | . | CASSRRDTTYEQYF | TGTGCCAGCAGCCGCCGGGACACCACCTACGAGCAGTACTTC
17 | TRBJ2-1 | . | TRBV11-2 | TRBD2 | CASSLFFASGRYNEQFF | TGTGCCAGCAGCTTATTCTTTGCTAGCGGGAGGTACAATGAGCAGTTCTTC
16 | TRBJ2-7 | few | TRBV7-2 | . | CASSLGLVGSFYEQYF | TGTGCCAGCAGCTTAGGGCTAGTGGGGAGCTTCTACGAGCAGTACTTC
14 | TRBJ2-7 | . | TRBV20-1 | TRBD2 | CSASPTSGGSEQYF | TGCAGTGCTAGCCCGACTAGCGGGGGGAGTGAGCAGTACTTC
14 | TRBJ1-4 | . | TRBV20-1 | . | CSAQRGHRNEKLFF | TGCAGTGCCCAGAGGGGACATCGGAATGAAAAACTGTTTTTT
17 | TRBJ2-3 | many | TRBV7-9 | TRBD1 | CASSLAGLGQGSDTQYF | TGTGCCAGCAGCTTAGCGGGTCTGGGACAGGGCTCAGATACGCAGTATTTT
15 | TRBJ2-1 | many | TRBV5-1 | TRBD1 | CASSWTGTGGDEQFF | TGCGCCAGCAGCTGGACCGGGACAGGGGGAGATGAGCAGTTCTTC
16 | TRBJ2-7 | . | TRBV4-2 | TRBD1 | CASSHLQGALKNEQYF | TGTGCCAGCAGCCACCTACAGGGGGCGTTAAAGAATGAGCAGTACTTC
16 | TRBJ2-6 | few | TRBV25-1 | . | CASSEWRAPGANVLTF | TGTGCCAGCAGTGAATGGAGGGCACCCGGGGCCAACGTCCTGACTTTC
15 | TRBJ1-4 | . | TRBV27 | . | CASSLSRVGNEKLFF | TGTGCCAGCAGTTTATCGCGTGTCGGTAATGAAAAACTGTTTTTT
12 | TRBJ2-3 | . | TRBV29-1 | TRBD2 | CSVRGVTDTQYF | TGCAGCGTTCGGGGGGTCACAGATACGCAGTATTTT
16 | TRBJ2-1 | . | TRBV5-1 | . | CASSLGPGAEYNEQFF | TGCGCCAGCAGCTTGGGTCCGGGGGCGGAATACAATGAGCAGTTCTTC
12 | TRBJ2-1 | many | TRBV5-1 | TRBD1 | CASSWDRSEQFF | TGCGCCAGCAGCTGGGACAGATCCGAGCAGTTCTTC
14 | TRBJ1-1 | many | TRBV20-1 | TRBD1 | CSARSWTGNTEAFF | TGCAGTGCTAGATCCTGGACAGGCAACACTGAAGCTTTCTTT
16 | TRBJ1-2 | . | TRBV7-2 | . | CASSLVGRGSKRGYTF | TGTGCCAGCAGCTTAGTAGGGCGGGGGAGCAAGCGTGGCTACACCTTC
12 | TRBJ1-1 | . | TRBV29-1 | . | CSVEETTKEAFF | TGCAGCGTTGAAGAGACAACAAAGGAAGCTTTCTTT
14 | TRBJ2-7 | few | TRBV2 | . | CASLSGSSSYEQYF | TGTGCCAGTCTTAGCGGCTCTAGCTCCTACGAGCAGTACTTC
19 | TRBJ2-3 | . | TRBV18 | . | CASSPPFGMRISDTDTQYF | TGTGCCAGCTCACCACCATTTGGGATGAGGATTTCGGACACAGATACGCAGTATTTT
17 | TRBJ1-5 | . | TRBV4-1 | . | CASSRRRDNERNQPQHF | TGCGCCAGCAGCCGCCGCCGGGACAATGAGCGCAATCAGCCCCAGCATTTT
15 | TRBJ1-1 | few | TRBV7-2 | . | CASSWGRTTNTEAFF | TGTGCCAGCAGCTGGGGGCGGACAACGAACACTGAAGCTTTCTTT
14 | TRBJ2-7 | many | TRBV28 | TRBD1 | CASFGGTGLNEQYF | TGTGCCAGCTTCGGCGGGACAGGGCTGAACGAGCAGTACTTC
13 | TRBJ1-4 | . | TRBV20-1 | . | CSAPDSYNEKLFF | TGCAGTGCACCGGACAGCTATAATGAAAAACTGTTTTTT